These T cell receptor beta chains were read from a single sample in a study of shared clonotypes between healthy human individuals. Libraries were prepared by immunoSEQ multiplex PCR; TCRdb keeps only in-frame clonotypes and omits some of them. The sample has around 500,000 clones, over 75% seen once; the top ten hold 12%. Sample: PBMCs. The origin of the receptors is a woman in her 40s in good health. Some clones in this sample may be carry-over from other donors' samples. CDR3s include the opening cysteine and the closing phenylalanine or tryptophan. Fields, in order: clone size, D gene, J gene, V gene, CDR3 protein, CDR3 DNA. A D gene is named only where the DNA matches it firmly. Some rows have no size entry. The others give once, few or many, or a class for an expanded clone.

clone size: -; D gene: TRBD2; J gene: TRBJ2-7; V gene: TRBV7-6; CDR3 protein: CASSLGLLYEQYF; CDR3 DNA: TGTGCCAGCAGCTTGGGACTACTCTACGAGCAGTACTTC
clone size: few; D gene: -; J gene: TRBJ2-1; V gene: TRBV15; CDR3 protein: CATSRDWRPGTYNEQFF; CDR3 DNA: TGTGCCACCAGCAGAGACTGGCGACCTGGGACCTACAATGAGCAGTTCTTC
clone size: -; D gene: -; J gene: TRBJ2-7; V gene: TRBV27; CDR3 protein: CASSTGHSYEQYF; CDR3 DNA: TGTGCCAGCAGCACGGGACACTCCTACGAGCAGTACTTC
clone size: many; D gene: -; J gene: TRBJ2-3; V gene: TRBV5-1; CDR3 protein: CASSLGQGLTDTQYF; CDR3 DNA: TGCGCCAGCAGCTTGGGTCAGGGGCTTACAGATACGCAGTATTTT
clone size: once; D gene: TRBD1; J gene: TRBJ1-1; V gene: TRBV29-1; CDR3 protein: CSVSGTGSGANTEAFF; CDR3 DNA: TGCAGCGTTTCAGGGACAGGAAGTGGGGCGAACACTGAAGCTTTCTTT
clone size: -; D gene: -; J gene: TRBJ2-5; V gene: TRBV5-1; CDR3 protein: CASSYNGGLYRETQYF; CDR3 DNA: TGCGCCAGCAGCTACAATGGGGGTTTATACAGAGAGACCCAGTACTTC
clone size: -; D gene: TRBD2; J gene: TRBJ2-2; V gene: TRBV9; CDR3 protein: CASSQRETSGRPGELFF; CDR3 DNA: TGTGCCAGCAGCCAACGTGAAACTAGCGGGAGGCCCGGGGAGCTGTTTTTT
clone size: many; D gene: -; J gene: TRBJ2-7; V gene: TRBV27; CDR3 protein: CASSLSYSGGNEQYF; CDR3 DNA: TGTGCCAGCAGTTTATCCTATTCTGGGGGAAACGAGCAGTACTTC
clone size: once; D gene: -; J gene: TRBJ2-7; V gene: TRBV5-1; CDR3 protein: CASSLRVTDYEQYF; CDR3 DNA: TGCGCCAGCAGCCTAAGGGTGACAGACTACGAGCAGTACTTC
clone size: -; D gene: -; J gene: TRBJ2-5; V gene: TRBV7-2; CDR3 protein: CASSLVGNSQETQYF; CDR3 DNA: TGTGCCAGCAGCTTAGTGGGCAATTCCCAAGAGACCCAGTACTTC
clone size: -; D gene: TRBD1; J gene: TRBJ2-7; V gene: TRBV6-1; CDR3 protein: CASSETGDREQYF; CDR3 DNA: TGTGCCAGCAGTGAAACAGGGGATCGCGAGCAGTACTTC